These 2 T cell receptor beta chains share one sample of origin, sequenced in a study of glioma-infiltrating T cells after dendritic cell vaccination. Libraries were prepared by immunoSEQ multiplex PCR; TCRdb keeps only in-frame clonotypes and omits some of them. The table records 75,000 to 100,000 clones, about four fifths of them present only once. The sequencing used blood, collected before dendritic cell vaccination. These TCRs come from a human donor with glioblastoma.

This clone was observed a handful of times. The CDR3 DNA is TGTGCCAGCGGTCCCCAGGTTTACGAGCAGTACTTC. This codes for CASGPQVYEQYF. V and J are TRBV6-6 and TRBJ2-7, with D uncertain. The CDR3 is 12 residues long. Trimming took off 8 bases at V and 4 bases at J, with 12 bases between the two ends. The germline CDR1 and CDR2 sequences are MNHNY and SVGAGI (reference sequence).

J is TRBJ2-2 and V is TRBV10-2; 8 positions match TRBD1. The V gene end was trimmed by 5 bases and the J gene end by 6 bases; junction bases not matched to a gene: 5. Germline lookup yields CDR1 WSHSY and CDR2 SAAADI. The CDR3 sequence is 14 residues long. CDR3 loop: CASSLGQVAGELFF. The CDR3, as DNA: TGCGCCAGCAGTCTGGGACAGGTCGCCGGGGAGCTGTTTTTT.